The following is a T cell receptor (beta chain) sequence with its context. What it binds is unknown. This entry comes from a study of CD8+CD57+ T cells in acquired aplastic anemia. Patients picked for sequencing had shown CD8+CD57+ cell expansion detected by flow cytometry. Genomic DNA templated the TCR beta VDJ and CDR3 profiling. One entry per CDR3 protein, called by TCRdb with MiXCR from the reads. The profile shows approximately 58,000 distinct CDR3 sequences, around 57% of them singletons. Study-level results: Sharing between patients and controls was observed for roughly 30 CD8+ CDR3 sequences.

Sequencing was performed on sorted CD4+, CD8+, or CD8+CD57+ T cells (not recorded which) from PBMCs. The receptor's source is a human donor with aplastic anemia.

Here the CDR3 reads CAISDPGQGGYEQYF. Written as DNA, the CDR3 is TGTGCCATCAGTGACCCGGGACAGGGAGGCTACGAGCAGTACTTC. The V call is TRBV10-3, the J call TRBJ2-7; 9 bases align to TRBD1. The CDR3 is 15 residues long. J was trimmed by 3 bases and V by 3 bases; bases with no gene match: 6. CDR1 is ENHRY and CDR2 is SYGVKD in the germline V gene.